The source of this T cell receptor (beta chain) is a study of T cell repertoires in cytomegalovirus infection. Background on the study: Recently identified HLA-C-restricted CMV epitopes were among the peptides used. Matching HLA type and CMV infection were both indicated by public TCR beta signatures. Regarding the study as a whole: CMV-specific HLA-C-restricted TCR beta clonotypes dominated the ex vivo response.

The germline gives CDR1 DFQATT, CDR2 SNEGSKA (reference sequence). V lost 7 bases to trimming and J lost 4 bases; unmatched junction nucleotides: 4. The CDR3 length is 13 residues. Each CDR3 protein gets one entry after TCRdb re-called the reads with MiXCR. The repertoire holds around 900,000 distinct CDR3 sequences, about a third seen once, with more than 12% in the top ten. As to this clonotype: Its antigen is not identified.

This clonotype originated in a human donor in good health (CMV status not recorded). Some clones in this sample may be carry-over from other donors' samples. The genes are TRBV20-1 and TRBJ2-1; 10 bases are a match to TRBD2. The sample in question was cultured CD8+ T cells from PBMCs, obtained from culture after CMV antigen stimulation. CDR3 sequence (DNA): TGCAGTGTCGTAGCGGGGGGATACAATGAGCAGTTCTTC. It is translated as CSVVAGGYNEQFF.